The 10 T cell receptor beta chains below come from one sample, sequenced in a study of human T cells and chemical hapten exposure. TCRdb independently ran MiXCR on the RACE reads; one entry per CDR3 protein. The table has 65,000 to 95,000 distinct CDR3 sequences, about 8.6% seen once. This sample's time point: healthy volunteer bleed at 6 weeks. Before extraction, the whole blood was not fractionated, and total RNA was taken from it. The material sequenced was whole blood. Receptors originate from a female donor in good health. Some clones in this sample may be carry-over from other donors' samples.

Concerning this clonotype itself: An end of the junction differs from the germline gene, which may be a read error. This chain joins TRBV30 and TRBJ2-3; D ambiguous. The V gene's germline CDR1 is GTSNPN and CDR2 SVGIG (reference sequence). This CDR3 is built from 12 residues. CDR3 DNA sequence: TGTGTCTGGAAGGAGAACACAGATACGCAGTATTTT. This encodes CVWKENTDTQYF.

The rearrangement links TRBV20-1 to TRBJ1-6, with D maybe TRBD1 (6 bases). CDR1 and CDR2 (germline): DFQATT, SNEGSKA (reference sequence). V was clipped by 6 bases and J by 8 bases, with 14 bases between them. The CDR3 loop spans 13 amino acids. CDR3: CSAIRDIDSPLHF. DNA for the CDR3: TGCAGTGCGATCCGGGACATTGATTCACCCCTCCACTTT.

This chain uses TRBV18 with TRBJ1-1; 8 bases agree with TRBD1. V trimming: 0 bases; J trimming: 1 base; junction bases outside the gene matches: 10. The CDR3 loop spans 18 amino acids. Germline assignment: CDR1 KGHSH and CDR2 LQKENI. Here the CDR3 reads CASSPPGTGVNGNTEAFF. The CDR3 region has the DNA TGTGCCAGCTCACCACCTGGGACAGGAGTCAATGGGAACACTGAAGCTTTCTTT.

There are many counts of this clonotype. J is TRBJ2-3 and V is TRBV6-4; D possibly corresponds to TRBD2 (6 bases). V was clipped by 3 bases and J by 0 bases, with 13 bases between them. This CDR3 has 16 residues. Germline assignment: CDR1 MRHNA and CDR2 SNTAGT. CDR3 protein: CASSEGSGPSTDTQYF. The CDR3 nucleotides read TGTGCCAGCAGTGAAGGTAGCGGTCCTAGCACAGATACGCAGTATTTT.

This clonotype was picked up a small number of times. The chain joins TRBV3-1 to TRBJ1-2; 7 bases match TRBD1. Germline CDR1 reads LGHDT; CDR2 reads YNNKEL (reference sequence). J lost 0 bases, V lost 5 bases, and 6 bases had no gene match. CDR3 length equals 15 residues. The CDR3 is CASSGGGLANYGYTF. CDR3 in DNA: TGTGCCAGCAGCGGAGGGGGCCTCGCTAACTATGGCTACACCTTC.

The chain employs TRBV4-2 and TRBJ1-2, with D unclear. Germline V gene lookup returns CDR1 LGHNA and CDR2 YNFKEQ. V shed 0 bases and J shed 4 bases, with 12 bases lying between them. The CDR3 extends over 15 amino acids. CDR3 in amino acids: CASSQEVRQPYGYTF. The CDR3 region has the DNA TGTGCCAGCAGCCAAGAGGTTCGCCAGCCCTATGGCTACACCTTC.

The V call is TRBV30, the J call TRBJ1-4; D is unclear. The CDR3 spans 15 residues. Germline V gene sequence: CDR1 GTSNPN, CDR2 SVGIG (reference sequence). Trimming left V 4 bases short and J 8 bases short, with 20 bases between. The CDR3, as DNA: TGTGCCTGGACCAATGGGCTCGGCCAAGTGGAAAAACTGTTTTTT. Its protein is CAWTNGLGQVEKLFF.

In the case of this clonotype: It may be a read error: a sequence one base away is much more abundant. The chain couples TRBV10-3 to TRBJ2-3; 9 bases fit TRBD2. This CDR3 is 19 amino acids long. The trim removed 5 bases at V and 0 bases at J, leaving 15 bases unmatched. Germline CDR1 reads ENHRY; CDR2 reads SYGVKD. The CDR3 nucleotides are TGTGCCATCAGTAAGCCCGGGGGTAGCGGGGGCCTTAGCACAGATACGCAGTATTTT. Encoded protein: CAISKPGGSGGLSTDTQYF.

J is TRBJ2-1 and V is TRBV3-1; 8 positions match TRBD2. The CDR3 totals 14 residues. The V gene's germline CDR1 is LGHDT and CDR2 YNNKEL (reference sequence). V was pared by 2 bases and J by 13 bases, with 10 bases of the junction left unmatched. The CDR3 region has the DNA TGTGCCAGCAGCCAAATAGGCGGGGGGAGGTATCAGTTCTTC. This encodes CASSQIGGGRYQFF.

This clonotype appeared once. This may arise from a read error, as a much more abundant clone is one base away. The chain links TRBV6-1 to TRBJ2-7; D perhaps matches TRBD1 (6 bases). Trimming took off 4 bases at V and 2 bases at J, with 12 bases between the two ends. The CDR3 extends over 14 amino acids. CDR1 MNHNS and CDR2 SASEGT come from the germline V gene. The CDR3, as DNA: TGTGCCAGCAGTGGGACAGTAAGGGCCTACGAGCAGTACTTC. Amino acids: CASSGTVRAYEQYF.